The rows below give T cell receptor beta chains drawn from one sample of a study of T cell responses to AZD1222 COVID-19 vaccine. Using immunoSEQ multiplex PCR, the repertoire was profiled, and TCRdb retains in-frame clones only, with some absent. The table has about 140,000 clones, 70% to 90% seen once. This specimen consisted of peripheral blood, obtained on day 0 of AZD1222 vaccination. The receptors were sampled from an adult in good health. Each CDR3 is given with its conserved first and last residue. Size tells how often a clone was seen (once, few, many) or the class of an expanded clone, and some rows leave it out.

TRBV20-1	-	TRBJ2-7	CSALVAYEQYF
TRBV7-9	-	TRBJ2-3	CASSSGDRGLDTQYF
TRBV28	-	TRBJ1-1	CASSLIFGRTEAFF
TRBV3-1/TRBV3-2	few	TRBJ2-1	CASSPRTVSYNEQFF
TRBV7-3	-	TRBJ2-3	CAEPLAENTDTQYF
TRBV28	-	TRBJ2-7	CASGYDRGLYEQYF
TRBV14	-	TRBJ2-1	CASSQDLGRYNEQFF
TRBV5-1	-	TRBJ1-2	CASSLEGRGQNGYTF
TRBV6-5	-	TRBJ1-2	CASSYSPKANYGYTF
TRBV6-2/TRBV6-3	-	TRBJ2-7	CASSLTGNYEQYF
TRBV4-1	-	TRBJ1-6	CANSQVVGGINSPLHF
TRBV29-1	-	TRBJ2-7	CSVAPGGEQYF
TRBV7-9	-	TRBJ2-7	CASSLWPIKVSQIYEQYF
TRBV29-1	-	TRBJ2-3	CSVEDGSRSTDTQYF
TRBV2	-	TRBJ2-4	CASSEDLNIQYF
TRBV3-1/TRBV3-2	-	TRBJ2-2	CASSRLLGNGELFF
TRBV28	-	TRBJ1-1	CASSSNRGPNTEAFF
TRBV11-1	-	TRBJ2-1	CASSLGEGEQFF
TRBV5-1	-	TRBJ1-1	CASSLTRVGTEAFF
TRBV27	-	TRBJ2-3	CASSLEPSFTDTQYF
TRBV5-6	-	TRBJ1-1	CASSLDGGAMTFF
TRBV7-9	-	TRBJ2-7	CASSETGDEQYF
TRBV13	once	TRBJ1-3	CASSRDRASGNTIYF
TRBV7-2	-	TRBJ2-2	CASSLQDMGFTRELFF
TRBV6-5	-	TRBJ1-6	CASSSTTGEVQPLHF
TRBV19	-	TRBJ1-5	CASTSSRGNQPQHF
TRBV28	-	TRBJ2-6	CASSWDRASLGANVLTF
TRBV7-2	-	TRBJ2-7	CASSLKGTSGGARVYEQYF
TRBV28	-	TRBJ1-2	CASSLGGSLGGYTF
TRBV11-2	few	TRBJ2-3	CASSRTSGSSTDTQYF
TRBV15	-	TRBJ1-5	CATSRRTGANQPQHF
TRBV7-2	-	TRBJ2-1	CASSARGGTDKFF
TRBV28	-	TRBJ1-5	CASSFQGSVQPQHF
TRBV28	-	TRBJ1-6	CASSLKSAYNSPLHF
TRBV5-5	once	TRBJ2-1	CASSTRPGVQQFF
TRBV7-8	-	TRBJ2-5	CASSQGQGRTQYF
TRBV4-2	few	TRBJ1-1	CASSQPQGNTEAFF
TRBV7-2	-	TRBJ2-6	CASSSGFSGANVLTF
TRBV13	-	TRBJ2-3	CASSLGSGTDTQYF
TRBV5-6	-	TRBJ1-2	CASSIPGTPNYGYTF
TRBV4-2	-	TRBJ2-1	CASSPLTGGYNEQFF
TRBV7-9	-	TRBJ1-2	CASSSPGQAYGYTF
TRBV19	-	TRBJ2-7	CASSARGRVSYEQYF
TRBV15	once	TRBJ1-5	CATSGRSGRHSNQPQHF
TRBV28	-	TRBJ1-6	CASTSRGGSYNSPLHF
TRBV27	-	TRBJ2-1	CASSHTSGSSYNEQFF
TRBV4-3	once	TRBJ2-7	CASASGQGTEQYF
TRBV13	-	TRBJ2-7	CASSRTGAPYEQYF
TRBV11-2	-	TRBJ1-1	CASSLALNTEAFF
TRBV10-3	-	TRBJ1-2	CAISESAGRTSF
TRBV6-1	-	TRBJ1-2	CASSEVYGTGAYGYTF
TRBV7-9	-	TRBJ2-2	CASSQNRGYTGELFF